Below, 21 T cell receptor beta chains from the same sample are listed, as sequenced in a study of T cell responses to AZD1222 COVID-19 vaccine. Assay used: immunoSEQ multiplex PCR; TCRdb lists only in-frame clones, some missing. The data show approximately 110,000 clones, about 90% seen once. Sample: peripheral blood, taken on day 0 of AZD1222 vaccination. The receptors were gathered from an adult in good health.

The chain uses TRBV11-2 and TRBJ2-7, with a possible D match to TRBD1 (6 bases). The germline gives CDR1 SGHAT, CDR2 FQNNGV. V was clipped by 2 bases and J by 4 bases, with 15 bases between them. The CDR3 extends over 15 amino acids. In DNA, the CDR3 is TGTGCCAGCAGCTTAAGGGGGTCCAAACGATACGAGCAGTACTTC. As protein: CASSLRGSKRYEQYF.

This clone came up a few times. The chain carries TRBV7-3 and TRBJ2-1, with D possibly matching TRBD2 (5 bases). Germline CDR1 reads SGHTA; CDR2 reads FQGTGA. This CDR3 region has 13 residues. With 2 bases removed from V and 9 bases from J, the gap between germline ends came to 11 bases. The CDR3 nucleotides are TGTGCCAGCAGCTTAGAGAACCGGGGTGAGCAGTTCTTC. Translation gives CASSLENRGEQFF.

The CDR3 loop reads CASSSQGEQEQYF. The DNA of the CDR3 is TGTGCCAGCAGCTCTCAGGGGGAGCAAGAGCAGTACTTC. The genes are TRBV5-5 and TRBJ2-7; TRBD1 matches at 7 bases. There are 13 residues in the CDR3. V trimming: 3 bases; J trimming: 7 bases; junction bases outside the gene matches: 7. The germline gives CDR1 SGHKS, CDR2 YYEKEE (reference sequence). Based on the CDR3 plus reference TRBV5-5 and TRBJ2-7, the full variable domain is DAGVTQSPTHLIKTRGQQVTLRCSPISGHKSVSWYQQVLGQGPQFIFQYYEKEERGRGNFPDRFSARQFPNYSSELNVNALLLGDSALYLCASSSQGEQEQYFGPGTRLTVT.

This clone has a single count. CDR3 residues: CASSPPSGSVGELFF. DNA of the CDR3: TGTGCCAGCTCACCACCGTCGGGGTCGGTCGGGGAGCTGTTTTTT. The genes are TRBV18 and TRBJ2-2, with a possible D match to TRBD2 (5 bases). The V and J ends lost 0 bases and 7 bases respectively, with 12 bases between them. The CDR3 runs to 15 residues. Germline V lookup: CDR1 KGHSH, CDR2 LQKENI.

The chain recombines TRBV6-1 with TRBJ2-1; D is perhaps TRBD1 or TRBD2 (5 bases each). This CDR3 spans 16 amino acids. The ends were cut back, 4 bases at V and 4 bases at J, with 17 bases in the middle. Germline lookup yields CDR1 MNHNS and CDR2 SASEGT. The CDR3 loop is CASSGWDPLSYNEQFF. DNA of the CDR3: TGTGCCAGCAGTGGGTGGGACCCGCTTAGTTACAATGAGCAGTTCTTC.

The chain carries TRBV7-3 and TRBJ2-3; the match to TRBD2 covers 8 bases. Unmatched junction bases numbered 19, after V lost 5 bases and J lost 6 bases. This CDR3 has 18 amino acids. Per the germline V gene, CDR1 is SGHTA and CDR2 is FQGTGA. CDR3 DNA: TGTGCCAGCAGCGTTAACTCCCCCTCCAGCGGGAGTTGGGATACGCAGTATTTT. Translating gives CASSVNSPSSGSWDTQYF.

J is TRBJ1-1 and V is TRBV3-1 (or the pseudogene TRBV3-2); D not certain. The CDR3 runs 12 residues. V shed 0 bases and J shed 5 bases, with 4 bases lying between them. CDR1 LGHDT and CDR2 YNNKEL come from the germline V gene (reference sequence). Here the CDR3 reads CASSQESTEAFF. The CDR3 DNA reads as TGTGCCAGCAGCCAAGAAAGTACTGAAGCTTTCTTT.

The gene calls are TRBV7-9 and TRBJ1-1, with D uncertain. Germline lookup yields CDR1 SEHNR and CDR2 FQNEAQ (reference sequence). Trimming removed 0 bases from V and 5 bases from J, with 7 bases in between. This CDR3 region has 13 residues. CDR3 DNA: TGTGCCAGCAGCTTAGCGTTTCAGACTGAAGCTTTCTTT. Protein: CASSLAFQTEAFF.

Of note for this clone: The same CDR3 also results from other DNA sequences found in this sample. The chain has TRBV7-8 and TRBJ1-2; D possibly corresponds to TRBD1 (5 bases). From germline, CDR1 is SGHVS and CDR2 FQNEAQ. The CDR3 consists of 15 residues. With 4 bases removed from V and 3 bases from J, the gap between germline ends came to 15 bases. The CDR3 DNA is TGTGCCAGCAGCTCTAAACGGACGGGGGACTATGGCTACACCTTC. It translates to CASSSKRTGDYGYTF.

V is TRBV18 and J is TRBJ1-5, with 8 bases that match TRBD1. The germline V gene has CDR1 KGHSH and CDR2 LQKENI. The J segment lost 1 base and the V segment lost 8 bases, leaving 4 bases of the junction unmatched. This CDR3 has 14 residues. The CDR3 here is CASQDRESNQPQHF. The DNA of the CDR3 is TGTGCCAGCCAGGACAGGGAAAGCAATCAGCCCCAGCATTTT.

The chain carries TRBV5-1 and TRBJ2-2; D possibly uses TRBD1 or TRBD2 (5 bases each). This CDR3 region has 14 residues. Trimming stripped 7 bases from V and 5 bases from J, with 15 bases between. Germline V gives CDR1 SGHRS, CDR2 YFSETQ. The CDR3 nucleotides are TGCGCCAGCGGGGACCGGAGGACTACCGGGGAGCTGTTTTTT. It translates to CASGDRRTTGELFF.

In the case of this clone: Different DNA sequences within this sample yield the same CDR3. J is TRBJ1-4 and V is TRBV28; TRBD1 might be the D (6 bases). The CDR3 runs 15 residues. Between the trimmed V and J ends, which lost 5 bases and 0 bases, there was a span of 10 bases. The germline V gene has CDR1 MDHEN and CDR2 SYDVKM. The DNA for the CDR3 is TGTGCCAGCAGTACCCGACAGGCAACTAATGAAAAACTGTTTTTT. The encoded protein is CASSTRQATNEKLFF.

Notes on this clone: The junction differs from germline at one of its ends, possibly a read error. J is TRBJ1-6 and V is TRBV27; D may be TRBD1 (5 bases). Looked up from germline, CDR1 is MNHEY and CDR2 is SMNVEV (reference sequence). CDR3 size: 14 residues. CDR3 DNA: TGTGCCAGCAGTCGCGACCCCGGGACGTTTAAGTGGGACTTT. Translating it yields CASSRDPGTFKWDF.

The CDR3 DNA sequence: TGTGCCAGCAGCTGGGGTAGGGTAGCGAACACTGAAGCTTTCTTT. It translates to CASSWGRVANTEAFF. V usage is TRBV5-8 and J usage is TRBJ1-1; D gene unclear. Trimming removed 3 bases from V and 1 base from J, with 13 bases in between. This CDR3 contains 15 residues. Looked up from germline, CDR1 is SGHTS and CDR2 is YDEGEE.

The CDR3 DNA is TGCGCCAGCAGCCCTGAAAGTATTAACTATGGCTACACCTTC. Its protein is CASSPESINYGYTF. This chain connects TRBV5-1 to TRBJ1-2; D is uncertain. The CDR3 is 14 residues long. The germline gives CDR1 SGHRS, CDR2 YFSETQ. Trimming left V 4 bases short and J 1 base short, with 11 bases between.

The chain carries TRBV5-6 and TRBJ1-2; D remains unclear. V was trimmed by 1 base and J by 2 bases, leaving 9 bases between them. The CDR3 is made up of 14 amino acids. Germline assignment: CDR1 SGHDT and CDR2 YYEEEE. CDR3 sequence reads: CASSLNGVNYGYTF. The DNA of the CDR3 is TGTGCCAGCAGCTTGAACGGGGTCAACTATGGCTACACCTTC.

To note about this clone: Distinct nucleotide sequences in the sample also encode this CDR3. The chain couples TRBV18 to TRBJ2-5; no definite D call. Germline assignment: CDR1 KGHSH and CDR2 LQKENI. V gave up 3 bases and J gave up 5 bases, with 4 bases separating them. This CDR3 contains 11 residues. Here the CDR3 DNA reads TGTGCCAGCTCACCTGGGGAGACCCAGTACTTC. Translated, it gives CASSPGETQYF.

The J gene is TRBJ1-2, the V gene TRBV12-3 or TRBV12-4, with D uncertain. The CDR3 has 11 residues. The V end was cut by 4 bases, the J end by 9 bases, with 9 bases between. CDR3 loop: CASSSRERYTF. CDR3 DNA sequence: TGTGCCAGCAGTTCGAGAGAGCGCTACACCTTC.

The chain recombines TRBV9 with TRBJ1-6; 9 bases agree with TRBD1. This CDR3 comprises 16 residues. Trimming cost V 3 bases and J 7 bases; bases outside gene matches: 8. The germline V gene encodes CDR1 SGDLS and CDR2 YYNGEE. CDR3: CASSERGGTGNSPLHF. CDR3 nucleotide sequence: TGTGCCAGCAGCGAGCGGGGAGGGACAGGGAATTCACCCCTCCACTTT.

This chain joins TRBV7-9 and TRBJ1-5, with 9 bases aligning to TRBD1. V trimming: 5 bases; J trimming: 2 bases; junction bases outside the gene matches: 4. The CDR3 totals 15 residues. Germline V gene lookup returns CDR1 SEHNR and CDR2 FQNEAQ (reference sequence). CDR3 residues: CASSRDRVGNQPQHF. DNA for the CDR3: TGTGCCAGCAGCCGGGACAGGGTGGGCAATCAGCCCCAGCATTTT.

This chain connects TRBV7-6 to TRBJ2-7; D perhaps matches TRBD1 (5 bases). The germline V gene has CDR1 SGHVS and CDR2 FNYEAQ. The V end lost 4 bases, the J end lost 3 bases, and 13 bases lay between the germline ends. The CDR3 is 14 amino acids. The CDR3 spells CASSSTPGIYEQYF. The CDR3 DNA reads TGTGCCAGCAGCTCGACCCCAGGGATCTACGAGCAGTACTTC.